This T cell receptor (beta chain) was found in a study of cytomegalovirus exposure and HLA in healthy donors. Concerning this clone itself: What it binds is unknown.

Study results and caveats: Previously analyzed data showed that most TCR beta V segments were productive at a frequency of about 87% or about 30%. Several of the most significant clusters were apparently associated with common viral pathogens in a later analysis.

The CDR3 totals 11 residues. The V and J ends lost 7 bases and 12 bases respectively, with 13 bases between them. CDR1 is MNHNS and CDR2 is SASEGT in the germline V gene. Donors consisted of healthy bone marrow donors. Primers included in the PCR were 60 Vbeta and 13 Jbeta primers. Sequencing was performed with immunoSEQ multiplex PCR; in TCRdb, only in-frame clones are kept and a portion is missing. The repertoire holds about 200,000 clones, with 70% to 85% as singletons. The J gene is TRBJ1-5, the V gene TRBV6-1; D is possibly TRBD1 (5 bases). Sequencing was performed on PBMCs. The clonotype comes from a man aged 45 to 65 in good health and CMV-seronegative. CDR3: CASTLQGLQHF. As DNA, the CDR3 is TGTGCCAGCACCCTCCAGGGCCTCCAGCATTTT.